The 2 T cell receptor beta chains given below trace back to one sample, sequenced in a study of T cells after somatic rescue of genetic block. Assay used: immunoSEQ multiplex PCR; TCRdb lists only in-frame clones, some missing. The table records roughly 110,000 clones, about 93% of them present only once. The material sequenced was peripheral blood mononuclear cells (PBMCs). These TCRs come from a woman under 30.

This chain uses TRBV2 with TRBJ2-7; no reliable D call. Deletions cut 7 bases from V and 4 bases from J, with 20 bases between. The V gene's germline CDR1 is SNHLY and CDR2 FYNNEI. CDR3 length: 15 residues. The CDR3 loop reads CASTQERHSTYEQYF. CDR3 DNA sequence: TGTGCCAGCACTCAAGAGAGGCACAGCACGTACGAGCAGTACTTC. The full variable domain, with the rest looked up from reference TRBV2 and TRBJ2-7, is EPEVTQTPSHQVTQMGQEVILRCVPISNHLYFYWYRQILGQKVEFLVSFYNNEISEKSEIFDDQFSVERPDGSNFTLKIRSTKLEDSAMYFCASTQERHSTYEQYFGPGTRLTVT.

The chain has TRBV7-8 and TRBJ2-3; TRBD2 is a possible D gene (6 bases). Germline CDR1 reads SGHVS; CDR2 reads FQNEAQ. CDR3 length equals 14 residues. Trimming took 4 bases from V and 5 from J, leaving 13 bases between them. CDR3 protein: CASSYRGSGDTQYF. CDR3 nucleotide sequence: TGTGCCAGCAGCTATCGGGGTAGCGGAGATACGCAGTATTTT.